Presented here are 27 T cell receptor beta chains from one specimen sequenced in a study of Ad26.COV2.S vaccination and SARS-CoV-2 variants. Described treatment: some 19 received Ad26.COV2.S at low or high dose, single or two shots; several received placebo; per-sample allocation not given. Specimen acquisition occurred on day 63 following the initial vaccine or placebo injection. Repertoires were generated with immunoSEQ multiplex PCR, while TCRdb's copy carries only in-frame clones and drops some. The sample consists of about 370,000 clones, approximately 89% of them appearing once. The sequenced sample was peripheral blood, obtained in a trial of Ad26.COV2.S vaccine versus placebo. Receptor source: a person between 18 and 60 years old who received the Ad26.COV2.S COVID-19 vaccine or a placebo.

The sample holds one count of this clone. The chain combines TRBV11-2 with TRBJ2-7, with D tentatively TRBD1 (6 bases). Looked up from germline, CDR1 is SGHAT and CDR2 is FQNNGV. Trimming shortened V by 1 base and J by 6 bases, and 13 bases separated the two germline ends. CDR3 length: 14 amino acids. CDR3 nucleotide sequence: TGTGCCAGCAGCTTAGGGCGGACAGCTGCCGAGCAGTACTTC. Its translation: CASSLGRTAAEQYF.

J is TRBJ1-2 and V is TRBV5-1; no firm D call. The CDR3 contains 14 residues. Trimming left V 4 bases short and J 4 bases short, with 14 bases between. CDR1 SGHRS and CDR2 YFSETQ come from the germline V gene. The DNA of the CDR3 is TGCGCCAGCAGCCTCCGGGGTGAACTCTATGGCTACACCTTC. It codes for CASSLRGELYGYTF.

J is TRBJ2-7 and V is TRBV20-1, with 10 bases that match TRBD2. CDR1 DFQATT and CDR2 SNEGSKA come from the germline V gene (reference sequence). Trimming removed 3 bases from V and 2 bases from J; junction bases left unmatched: 4. CDR3 length: 14 residues. The CDR3 coding sequence is TGCAGTGCTAGTACACTAGCGGGGACCTACGAGCAGTACTTC. The encoded protein is CSASTLAGTYEQYF.

The V and J genes are TRBV5-4 and TRBJ2-7, with 10 bases that match TRBD1. Germline V gives CDR1 SGHNT, CDR2 YYREEE (reference sequence). The junction had 4 bases not matched to a gene; V was cut back by 2 bases and J by 2 bases. CDR3 size: 15 residues. The CDR3 coding sequence is TGTGCCAGCAGCTTTGGACAGGGGGGGACCTACGAGCAGTACTTC. This codes for CASSFGQGGTYEQYF.

This clone has just one count. Other DNA variants within this sample encode the same CDR3. This rearrangement joins TRBV5-1 to TRBJ2-5, with unresolved D. The CDR3 consists of 13 residues. The V gene's germline CDR1 is SGHRS and CDR2 YFSETQ. V was trimmed by 0 bases and J by 5 bases, leaving 8 bases between them. For the CDR3, the DNA is TGCGCCAGCAGCTTGGGGGCGCGGGAGACCCAGTACTTC. Residues: CASSLGARETQYF.

The chain uses TRBV5-6 and TRBJ2-2; weak D call: TRBD1 (6 bases). CDR1 SGHDT and CDR2 YYEEEE come from the germline V gene. The CDR3 is made up of 15 amino acids. Trimming stripped 4 bases from V and 4 bases from J, with 14 bases between. The CDR3 sequence is CASSGQGMPTGELFF. CDR3 nucleotides: TGTGCCAGCAGCGGCCAGGGGATGCCCACCGGGGAGCTGTTTTTT.

The chain combines TRBV11-2 with TRBJ1-5; D is unclear. V shed 1 base and J shed 0 bases, with 7 bases lying between them. The CDR3 extends over 15 amino acids. Germline CDR1 SGHAT, CDR2 FQNNGV. CDR3 protein: CASSLAWGSNQPQHF. Written as DNA, the CDR3 is TGTGCCAGCAGCTTAGCCTGGGGTAGCAATCAGCCCCAGCATTTT. Drawing the rest from reference TRBV11-2 and TRBJ1-5, the complete variable domain is EAGVAQSPRYKIIEKRQSVAFWCNPISGHATLYWYQQILGQGPKLLIQFQNNGVVDDSQLPKDRFSAERLKGVDSTLKIQPAKLEDSAVYLCASSLAWGSNQPQHFGDGTRLSIL.

A word on this clone: Mismatch with germline at one junction end may stem from a read error. V and J are TRBV28 and TRBJ2-5; D may be TRBD2 (5 bases). Germline CDR1 and CDR2: MDHEN and SYDVKM. The CDR3 sequence is 14 residues long. CDR3 in amino acids: CASTRVRGQDTQYF. The CDR3 DNA reads as TGTGCCAGCACGCGGGTTAGAGGCCAAGATACCCAGTACTTC.

This clone was seen once. The same CDR3 arises from other DNA sequences in this sample as well. The gene calls are TRBV28 and TRBJ1-2, with 7 bases matching TRBD1. Germline CDR1 is MDHEN and CDR2 is SYDVKM. The CDR3 length is 13 residues. Trimming cost V 6 bases and J 3 bases; bases outside gene matches: 4. The DNA for the CDR3 is TGTGCCAGCAGGGCAGGGGGGGACTATGGCTACACCTTC. It is translated as CASRAGGDYGYTF.

Note on this clone: At one of its ends the junction is not consistent with the germline gene, which may arise from a read error. This chain joins TRBV6-5 and TRBJ1-6; 8 bases line up with TRBD1. Germline V gene sequence: CDR1 MNHEY, CDR2 SVGAGI. The CDR3 runs 13 residues. The DNA of the CDR3 is TGTGCCACCAGACAGGGGAGCAATTTACCCCTCCACTTT. It yields the protein CATRQGSNLPLHF.

This chain links TRBV9 with TRBJ1-2; 12 nucleotides line up with TRBD1. Germline trimming cut 7 bases from V and 3 bases from J; bases unmatched to any gene: 4. In germline, CDR1 is SGDLS, CDR2 YYNGEE. The CDR3 loop spans 14 amino acids. This chain's CDR3 is CASLGTGGDYGYTF. The CDR3 nucleotides are TGTGCCAGCTTAGGGACAGGGGGCGACTATGGCTACACCTTC.

J is TRBJ1-1 and V is TRBV6-5; D uncertain. Germline CDR1 MNHEY, CDR2 SVGAGI. CDR3 length: 14 amino acids. V gave up 2 bases and J gave up 5 bases, with 12 bases separating them. CDR3 in amino acids: CASSYGRGKTEAFF. DNA of the CDR3: TGTGCCAGCAGTTACGGTCGGGGAAAGACTGAAGCTTTCTTT.

On this clone itself: Other DNA sequences within the sample encode an identical CDR3. The V gene is TRBV28, the J gene TRBJ1-4; no clear D gene. V gave up 3 bases and J gave up 8 bases, with 4 bases separating them. CDR3 length: 11 residues. Germline CDR1 MDHEN, CDR2 SYDVKM. The CDR3 sequence: CASSFGEKLFF. The CDR3 DNA sequence: TGTGCCAGCAGTTTCGGGGAAAAACTGTTTTTT.

The chain is built from TRBV6-2 or TRBV6-3 and TRBJ2-7, with a weak D call TRBD1 (6 bases). Trimming pared 0 bases from V and 1 base from J, leaving 22 bases between. The CDR3 loop spans 19 amino acids. Germline CDR1 reads MNHEY; CDR2 reads SVGEGT. Written as DNA, the CDR3 is TGTGCCAGCAGTTACTCGACTGAGGGGACAACTCAGAGTTCCTACGAGCAGTACTTC. This translates into CASSYSTEGTTQSSYEQYF.

As DNA, the CDR3 is TGTGCCAGCAGCCAAGCGGCTAGCGGGAGGCCAGGGGAGCAGTACTTC. Its protein product is CASSQAASGRPGEQYF. The rearrangement uses TRBV7-9 and TRBJ2-7; 11 bases align to TRBD2. V trimming: 5 bases; J trimming: 7 bases; junction bases outside the gene matches: 13. The CDR3 sequence is 16 residues long. CDR1 and CDR2 from the germline V gene are SEHNR and FQNEAQ (reference sequence).

In this sample, this clone turned up once. The chain recombines TRBV27 with TRBJ2-7; D tentatively reads TRBD1 or TRBD2 (6 bases each). The germline gives CDR1 MNHEY, CDR2 SMNVEV (reference sequence). The CDR3 loop spans 15 amino acids. V was shortened by 7 bases and J by 2 bases, with 18 bases between the two germline ends. This chain's CDR3 is CASTWGAGTTYEQYF. Here the CDR3 DNA reads TGTGCCAGCACCTGGGGGGCAGGGACCACCTACGAGCAGTACTTC.

The chain employs TRBV14 and TRBJ2-1; 13 nucleotides match TRBD2. With V trimmed by 3 bases and J by 12 bases, 8 bases remained unmatched. The CDR3 has 15 residues. CDR1 is SGHDN, CDR2 FVKESK, per germline. CDR3 sequence (DNA): TGTGCCAGCAGCCATAGCGGACTAGCGGGAGCTCGGCAGTTCTTC. Its translation is CASSHSGLAGARQFF.

The V and J genes are TRBV6-2 or TRBV6-3 and TRBJ1-1, with a tentative D call TRBD1 (5 bases). CDR3 length: 14 amino acids. Germline assignment: CDR1 MNHEY and CDR2 SVGEGT. Trimming removed 2 bases from V and 4 bases from J, with 11 bases in between. The CDR3 nucleotides read TGTGCCAGCAGTTACGCAGGGATTGGCACTGAAGCTTTCTTT. Amino acids: CASSYAGIGTEAFF.

The V and J genes are TRBV5-1 and TRBJ2-2; the match to TRBD2 covers 9 bases. The CDR3 is made up of 17 amino acids. Germline V gene data show CDR1 as SGHRS and CDR2 as YFSETQ. J was trimmed by 5 bases and V by 2 bases; bases with no gene match: 10. The CDR3 sequence: CASSLHLAGEGTGELFF. CDR3 nucleotides: TGCGCCAGCAGCTTACACTTAGCGGGAGAGGGAACCGGGGAGCTGTTTTTT.

The chain combines TRBV7-8 with TRBJ2-1; 10 positions agree with TRBD2. This CDR3 region has 17 residues. Trimming cost V 8 bases and J 3 bases; bases outside gene matches: 13. Germline V gene sequence: CDR1 SGHVS, CDR2 FQNEAQ. As DNA, the CDR3 is TGTGCCAGCCTCCACCCTTTTAGCGGGAGGCGCTACAATGAGCAGTTCTTC. This sequence encodes CASLHPFSGRRYNEQFF.

The V and J genes are TRBV5-4 and TRBJ2-3; D is perhaps TRBD2 (8 bases). This CDR3 has 20 residues. V shed 4 bases and J shed 2 bases, with 29 bases lying between them. Germline V CDR1 and CDR2: SGHNT, YYREEE (reference sequence). The CDR3 region is CASSGWRQGGSGAFTDTQYF. The DNA of the CDR3 is TGTGCCAGCAGCGGATGGAGACAGGGAGGTAGCGGGGCCTTCACAGATACGCAGTATTTT.

This clone has just a few counts. The rearrangement links TRBV6-5 to TRBJ1-1; 8 bases fit TRBD1. J lost 5 bases, V lost 0 bases, and 2 bases had no gene match. Germline values: CDR1 MNHEY, CDR2 SVGAGI. This CDR3 comprises 14 residues. The CDR3 sequence is CASSYSTGDTEAFF. In DNA form, the CDR3 reads TGTGCCAGCAGTTACTCGACAGGGGATACTGAAGCTTTCTTT.

The chain employs TRBV3-1 (or the pseudogene TRBV3-2) and TRBJ2-5; D is possibly TRBD2 (5 bases). Germline V CDR1 and CDR2: LGHDT, YNNKEL (reference sequence). Trimming shortened V by 3 bases and J by 7 bases, and 12 bases separated the two germline ends. CDR3 length equals 13 residues. The chain's CDR3 is CASSQGSVRTQYF. The CDR3 nucleotides are TGTGCCAGCAGCCAGGGTAGCGTCAGGACCCAGTACTTC.

The CDR3 protein is CASRADDYNEQFF. CDR3 bases: TGTGCCAGCAGGGCGGACGACTACAATGAGCAGTTCTTC. The chain joins TRBV2 to TRBJ2-1; no clear D. Trimming left V 6 bases short and J 3 bases short, with 9 bases between. Germline V gene lookup returns CDR1 SNHLY and CDR2 FYNNEI. This CDR3 region has 13 residues.

The chain recombines TRBV6-5 with TRBJ1-2; 7 bases are a match to TRBD1. V was pared by 6 bases and J by 4 bases, with 8 bases of the junction left unmatched. The germline gives CDR1 MNHEY, CDR2 SVGAGI. The CDR3 covers 14 residues. The CDR3 sequence: CASSLTGTAYGYTF. The CDR3 nucleotides read TGTGCCAGCAGCCTTACCGGGACAGCCTATGGCTACACCTTC.

J is TRBJ2-1 and V is TRBV28; 7 bases are shared with TRBD1. The CDR3 length is 14 residues. Germline CDR1 MDHEN, CDR2 SYDVKM. V lost 6 bases and J lost 14; bases outside the gene matches: 16. The CDR3 protein is CASRPGTDTMSKFF. The CDR3 bases are TGTGCCAGCAGACCCGGGACAGACACAATGAGCAAGTTCTTC.

The chain combines TRBV28 with TRBJ2-7; possibly TRBD1 for D (6 bases). V was shortened by 7 bases and J by 6 bases, with 13 bases between the two germline ends. The CDR3 extends over 12 amino acids. Germline loops: CDR1 MDHEN, CDR2 SYDVKM. CDR3 residues: CASNQGRVEQYF. CDR3 DNA sequence: TGTGCCAGCAATCAGGGGCGAGTCGAGCAGTACTTC.